This T cell receptor (beta chain) was recovered during a study of OX40 agonist ivuxolimab in advanced cancers. Overall study: Partial responses were seen in three patients, one with hepatocellular carcinoma and two with cutaneous melanoma. Findings and limits, study-wide: Some patients without response likewise showed low normalized clonal expansion.

This clone occurred a few times. Its antigen is as yet unknown. A far bigger clonotype differs at one base, so this is likely a read error. In the same sample, other DNA sequences code for this CDR3. Clones were read by immunoSEQ multiplex PCR, and TCRdb kept only the in-frame ones, dropping some. The table includes about 32,000 clones, around 90% detected once. Trimming removed 2 bases from V and 4 bases from J, with 12 bases in between. This CDR3 has 14 amino acids. CDR1 is MNHEY and CDR2 is SVGAGI in the germline V gene. This clonotype originated in an adult with an advanced solid tumor such as melanoma, head and neck, liver or kidney cancer. Sample: CD4+ or CD8+ T cells sorted from blood, taken in a trial of the OX40 agonist ivuxolimab. J is TRBJ2-7 and V is TRBV6-5, with D possibly being TRBD1 or TRBD2 (5 bases each). CDR3 DNA: TGTGCCAGCAGTTACGGCGGTGGGGGTTACGAGCAGTACTTC. It yields the protein CASSYGGGGYEQYF.